Following are 12 T cell receptor beta chains from one sample sequenced in a study of glioma-infiltrating T cells after dendritic cell vaccination. Here immunoSEQ multiplex PCR was the method, and the copy in TCRdb shows in-frame clones only, minus some. Of about 82,000 clones listed, approximately 90% were seen once; the top ten hold 3.2%. The material was blood, obtained before dendritic cell vaccination. Receptors originate from a human donor with glioblastoma.

The genes are TRBV6-1 and TRBJ2-7; tentatively, D is TRBD1 (6 bases). Germline-derived CDR1 and CDR2 are MNHNS and SASEGT. V was clipped by 7 bases and J by 2 bases, with 18 bases between them. The CDR3 sequence is 15 residues long. This CDR3 is CASTISGQRTYEQYF. The CDR3 DNA reads TGTGCCAGCACCATATCTGGACAGCGAACCTACGAGCAGTACTTC.

The rearrangement joins TRBV5-1 to TRBJ2-7, with 11 bases aligning to TRBD2. The CDR3 consists of 14 residues. Per the germline V gene, CDR1 is SGHRS and CDR2 is YFSETQ. V gave up 1 base and J gave up 3 bases; unmatched junction bases: 0. CDR3 sequence reads: CASSLTSGSYEQYF. CDR3 DNA: TGCGCCAGCAGCTTGACTAGCGGGAGCTACGAGCAGTACTTC.

This clone was counted a few times. This sample includes further DNA sequences coding for the same CDR3. This sequence joins TRBV30 and TRBJ1-6; unclear D gene. CDR1 is GTSNPN and CDR2 is SVGIG in the germline V gene (reference sequence). V lost 4 bases to trimming and J lost 5 bases, with 15 bases between them. CDR3 length: 15 amino acids. CDR3 in amino acids: CAWNGVLNDNSPLHF. CDR3 sequence (DNA): TGTGCCTGGAACGGGGTGTTAAACGATAATTCACCCCTCCACTTT. The full variable domain, rest sourced from reference TRBV30 and TRBJ1-6, is SQTIHQWPATLVQPVGSPLSLECTVEGTSNPNLYWYRQAAGRGLQLLFYSVGIGQISSEVPQNLSASRPQDRQFILSSKKLLLSDSGFYLCAWNGVLNDNSPLHFGNGTRLTVT.

The chain uses TRBV9 and TRBJ2-5; 9 nucleotides align to TRBD2. V lost 2 bases to trimming and J lost 4 bases; unmatched junction nucleotides: 9. Germline assignment: CDR1 SGDLS and CDR2 YYNGEE. The CDR3 is made up of 16 amino acids. CDR3 sequence: CASSVGGSGSIETQYF. In nucleotides, the CDR3 is TGTGCCAGCAGCGTCGGGGGTAGCGGGAGTATAGAGACCCAGTACTTC.

This clone was observed a single time. The V call is TRBV4-1, the J call TRBJ2-1; TRBD2 matches at 7 bases. V was pared by 4 bases and J by 2 bases, with 11 bases of the junction left unmatched. Germline CDR1 is MGHRA and CDR2 is YSYEKL. This CDR3 region has 17 residues. CDR3 nucleotides: TGCGCCAGCAGCCCCACCCCACTAGCGACTACCTACAATGAGCAGTTCTTC. As protein: CASSPTPLATTYNEQFF.

The genes are TRBV9 and TRBJ2-7; 7 nucleotides agree with TRBD1. This CDR3 region has 14 residues. Per the germline V gene, CDR1 is SGDLS and CDR2 is YYNGEE. The V and J ends lost 3 bases and 1 base, in that order; junction bases with no gene match: 4. DNA for the CDR3: TGTGCCAGCAGCGCTCTGGACAGGTCCTACGAGCAGTACTTC. Translating gives CASSALDRSYEQYF.

The chain couples TRBV5-1 to TRBJ2-7; 14 bases map to TRBD2. Germline lookup yields CDR1 SGHRS and CDR2 YFSETQ. This CDR3 region has 18 residues. The trim removed 5 bases at V and 0 bases at J, leaving 10 bases unmatched. CDR3 nucleotide sequence: TGCGCCAGCAGACGGGGGACTAGCGGGGGCCACCGCTCCTACGAGCAGTACTTC. Protein sequence: CASRRGTSGGHRSYEQYF.

The V call is TRBV18, the J call TRBJ1-4; D remains unclear. CDR3 length: 16 residues. V lost 0 bases, J lost 7 bases, and 15 bases lay in between. Germline V gene data show CDR1 as KGHSH and CDR2 as LQKENI. The CDR3 loop is CASSPPSLIGAEKLFF. In nucleotides, the CDR3 is TGTGCCAGCTCACCACCGTCACTGATCGGAGCTGAAAAACTGTTTTTT. The full variable domain, its missing parts supplied by reference TRBV18 and TRBJ1-4, is NAGVMQNPRHLVRRRGQEARLRCSPMKGHSHVYWYRQLPEEGLKFMVYLQKENIIDESGMPKERFSAEFPKEGPSILRIQQVVRGDSAAYFCASSPPSLIGAEKLFFGSGTQLSVL.

By share, this clone counts as medium-sized (0.01 to 0.1%). This sequence joins TRBV6-5 and TRBJ1-2, with 8 bases fitting TRBD1. CDR3 length equals 16 residues. Trimming cost V 3 bases and J 0 bases; bases outside gene matches: 6. Per germline, CDR1 MNHEY and CDR2 SVGAGI. The CDR3 region has the DNA TGTGCCAGCAGTTATAACAGGGGGGATTCTAACTATGGCTACACCTTC. Translation: CASSYNRGDSNYGYTF.

The rearrangement links TRBV14 to TRBJ2-1; possibly TRBD2 for D (6 bases). This CDR3 comprises 13 residues. The ends were cut back, 5 bases at V and 6 bases at J, with 11 bases in the middle. Germline-derived CDR1 and CDR2 are SGHDN and FVKESK. The CDR3, as DNA: TGTGCCAGCAGCATACCGGGAGCCAATGAGCAGTTCTTC. Translating gives CASSIPGANEQFF.

The chain carries TRBV5-4 and TRBJ1-1; 7 bases are a match to TRBD1. V gave up 4 bases and J gave up 7 bases; unmatched junction bases: 10. The CDR3 consists of 14 residues. Germline V gene lookup returns CDR1 SGHNT and CDR2 YYREEE (reference sequence). In DNA, the CDR3 is TGTGCCAGCAGCCCCCCAAGTGGGGACAGTGAAGCTTTCTTT. Protein: CASSPPSGDSEAFF.

The V call is TRBV27, the J call TRBJ2-3, with TRBD2 identical over 8 bases. The CDR3 runs 16 residues. The germline V gene has CDR1 MNHEY and CDR2 SMNVEV (reference sequence). V dropped 5 bases and J dropped 3; count of bases not matched to a gene: 10. The CDR3, as DNA: TGTGCCAGCAGTCGTTTCGGGGGGGCCGAGACAGATACGCAGTATTTT. The encoded protein is CASSRFGGAETDTQYF.